This note documents a single T cell receptor (beta chain) sequence. The sample comes from a study of PD-L1 blockade in urothelial cancer. Germline V gives CDR1 SNHLY, CDR2 FYNNEI. This CDR3 spans 12 amino acids. The J segment lost 8 bases and the V segment lost 5 bases, leaving 2 bases of the junction unmatched. The assay was immunoSEQ multiplex PCR, and TCRdb's table has in-frame clones only and misses some. The table lists about 120,000 clones, around 93% of them singletons, with about 4% in the top ten. Time point defined: peripheral blood 6 weeks after treatment start. This receptor was identified in a man in his fifties or sixties with urothelial cancer. This sequence joins TRBV2 and TRBJ1-1, with 10 nucleotides matching TRBD1. Source: PBMCs, taken around atezolizumab (anti-PD-L1) treatment. The CDR3 loop reads CASSWDRGEAFF. CDR3 coding DNA: TGTGCCAGCAGTTGGGACAGGGGAGAAGCTTTCTTT.